The 15 T cell receptor beta chains presented below share a single source sample, sequenced in a study of cytomegalovirus exposure and HLA in healthy donors. PCR employed 60 Vbeta and 13 Jbeta primers. This table comes from immunoSEQ multiplex PCR, and its TCRdb copy is limited to in-frame clones, with some not included. This table has 100,000 to 150,000 clones, roughly 18% appearing once. Sample: PBMCs. The source of these receptors is a female donor in good health and CMV-seropositive.

V usage is TRBV7-9 and J usage is TRBJ2-2; tentative D call: TRBD1 (6 bases). Germline loops: CDR1 SEHNR, CDR2 FQNEAQ (reference sequence). CDR3 size: 14 residues. Trimming pared 5 bases from V and 1 base from J, leaving 8 bases between. CDR3 sequence reads: CASSTDRNTGELFF. CDR3 in DNA: TGTGCCAGCAGCACGGACAGGAACACCGGGGAGCTGTTTTTT.

The chain combines TRBV4-2 with TRBJ2-5; D is possibly TRBD1 (6 bases). The CDR3 totals 14 residues. Germline V gives CDR1 LGHNA, CDR2 YNFKEQ. The V and J ends lost 4 bases and 2 bases respectively, with 11 bases between them. In DNA, the CDR3 is TGTGCCAGCAGCCTAAGACAGGTTCAAGAGACCCAGTACTTC. This gives the protein CASSLRQVQETQYF.

The rearrangement uses TRBV5-1 and TRBJ2-7; TRBD1 matches 8 bases. The junction had 7 bases not matched to a gene; V was cut back by 2 bases and J by 3 bases. CDR1 and CDR2 from the germline V gene are SGHRS and YFSETQ. The CDR3 contains 15 residues. The CDR3 DNA reads TGCGCCAGCAGCTTAGGGGACAGGTTCTACTACGAGCAGTACTTC. Translated, it gives CASSLGDRFYYEQYF. Full variable domain (outside the CDR3, taken from reference TRBV5-1 and TRBJ2-7): KAGVTQTPRYLIKTRGQQVTLSCSPISGHRSVSWYQQTPGQGLQFLFEYFSETQRNKGNFPGRFSGRQFSNSRSEMNVSTLELGDSALYLCASSLGDRFYYEQYFGPGTRLTVT.

The genes are TRBV4-1 and TRBJ1-2, with D unclear. The CDR3 sequence is 15 residues long. V lost 4 bases and J lost 6, with 18 bases in between. CDR1 is MGHRA and CDR2 is YSYEKL in the germline V gene. In DNA, the CDR3 is TGCGCCAGCAGCCGAAAATGGCAGACCGGAGATGGCTACACCTTC. Translating gives CASSRKWQTGDGYTF.

The gene calls are TRBV7-9 and TRBJ1-5; 8 bases are shared with TRBD1. CDR3 length: 16 residues. Germline V CDR1 and CDR2: SEHNR, FQNEAQ (reference sequence). The J segment lost 6 bases and the V segment lost 1 base, leaving 8 bases of the junction unmatched. The CDR3 coding sequence is TGTGCCAGCAGCTTAGGTGGACAGGGAGGGCTTCAGCCCCAGCATTTT. It specifies CASSLGGQGGLQPQHF. Based on the CDR3 plus reference TRBV7-9 and TRBJ1-5, the full variable domain is DTGVSQNPRHKITKRGQNVTFRCDPISEHNRLYWYRQTLGQGPEFLTYFQNEAQLEKSRLLSDRFSAERPKGSFSTLEIQRTEQGDSAMYLCASSLGGQGGLQPQHFGDGTRLSIL.

The chain joins TRBV6-4 to TRBJ1-5, with D unresolved. Germline CDR1 MRHNA, CDR2 SNTAGT. This CDR3 region has 13 residues. V gave up 4 bases and J gave up 3 bases, with 7 bases separating them. The CDR3 coding sequence is TGTGCCAGCAGTGTAGAGGCCAATCAGCCCCAGCATTTT. Translating it yields CASSVEANQPQHF.

This chain connects TRBV5-1 to TRBJ2-7, with 7 bases fitting TRBD1. Looked up from germline, CDR1 is SGHRS and CDR2 is YFSETQ. CDR3 size: 12 residues. Trimming at V came to 5 bases and at J to 8 bases, leaving 7 bases not matched to a gene. The DNA of the CDR3 is TGCGCCAGCAGTCCTGGGACAGAGAAGCAGTACTTC. This encodes CASSPGTEKQYF.

This clone was detected a few times. This rearrangement joins TRBV6-4 to TRBJ2-1; 10 bases agree with TRBD1. The CDR3 covers 14 residues. Trimming removed 3 bases from V and 5 bases from J; junction bases left unmatched: 1. Germline-derived CDR1 and CDR2 are MRHNA and SNTAGT. The CDR3 coding sequence is TGTGCCAGCAGTGAGACAGGGGGCCACAATGAGCAGTTCTTC. It yields the protein CASSETGGHNEQFF.

This clone was counted between two and nine times. The chain employs TRBV2 and TRBJ2-7; the match to TRBD1 covers 8 bases. The V and J ends lost 4 bases and 2 bases, in that order; junction bases with no gene match: 4. There are 14 residues in the CDR3. Germline V gene lookup returns CDR1 SNHLY and CDR2 FYNNEI. The CDR3 nucleotides read TGTGCCAGCAGTGGGACAGGGAATACCTACGAGCAGTACTTC. It is translated as CASSGTGNTYEQYF.

The chain is built from TRBV5-5 and TRBJ1-1; 12 bases fit TRBD1. J lost 12 bases, V lost 7 bases, and 19 bases had no gene match. This CDR3 spans 16 amino acids. CDR1 SGHKS and CDR2 YYEKEE come from the germline V gene (reference sequence). CDR3 DNA sequence: TGTGCCAGCTCTTCCGGACCGGGACAGGGGGCGAGAATTACTTTCTTT. This codes for CASSSGPGQGARITFF.

This clone was seen a handful of times. The chain links TRBV5-1 to TRBJ2-1; 11 positions agree with TRBD2. The trim removed 1 base at V and 5 bases at J, leaving 2 bases unmatched. The germline V gene encodes CDR1 SGHRS and CDR2 YFSETQ. The CDR3 is 15 amino acids. In DNA form, the CDR3 reads TGCGCCAGCAGCTTGATGACTAGCGGGAACAATGAGCAGTTCTTC. It is translated as CASSLMTSGNNEQFF.

The J gene is TRBJ1-2, the V gene TRBV20-1; 7 bases map to TRBD1. Germline-derived CDR1 and CDR2 are DFQATT and SNEGSKA (reference sequence). CDR3 size: 11 residues. After removal of 5 bases from V and 8 bases from J, the junction contained 5 bases not matched to a gene. The CDR3: CSAPGTAGYTF. In DNA, the CDR3 is TGCAGTGCTCCGGGGACAGCCGGCTACACCTTC.

This clone has only a few counts. The chain is built from TRBV7-9 and TRBJ2-5; TRBD1 agrees at 11 bases. The CDR3 contains 16 residues. In germline, CDR1 is SEHNR, CDR2 FQNEAQ (reference sequence). Germline trimming cut 5 bases from V and 3 bases from J; bases unmatched to any gene: 8. The CDR3 here is CASSKRTGGTKETQYF. CDR3 DNA sequence: TGTGCCAGCAGCAAACGGACAGGGGGCACCAAAGAGACCCAGTACTTC.

The CDR3 sequence is CASSPPGGNGYTF. DNA for the CDR3: TGTGCCAGCTCACCCCCAGGGGGAAATGGCTACACCTTC. The chain carries TRBV18 and TRBJ1-2, with TRBD1 identical over 7 bases. The CDR3 runs 13 residues. Unmatched junction bases numbered 4, after V lost 3 bases and J lost 6 bases. Germline assignment: CDR1 KGHSH and CDR2 LQKENI.

The table lists this clone with a few counts. V gene TRBV4-2 combines with J gene TRBJ2-5; 12 nucleotides align to TRBD2. Germline CDR1 LGHNA, CDR2 YNFKEQ. CDR3 length: 15 residues. V lost 0 bases, J lost 5 bases, and 1 base stayed unmatched. The CDR3 DNA reads TGTGCCAGCAGCCAAGAGACTAGCGGGAGTGAGACCCAGTACTTC. Residues: CASSQETSGSETQYF.